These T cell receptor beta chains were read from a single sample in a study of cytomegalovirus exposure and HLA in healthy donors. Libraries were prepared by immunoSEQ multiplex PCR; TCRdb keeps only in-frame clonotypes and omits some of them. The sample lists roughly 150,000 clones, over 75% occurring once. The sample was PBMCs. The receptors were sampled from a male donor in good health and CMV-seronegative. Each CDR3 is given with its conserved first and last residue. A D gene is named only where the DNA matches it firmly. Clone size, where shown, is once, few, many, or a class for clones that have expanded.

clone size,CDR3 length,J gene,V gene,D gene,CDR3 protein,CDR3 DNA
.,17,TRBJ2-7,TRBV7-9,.,CASSLEFSWGTTYEQYF,TGTGCCAGCAGCTTAGAATTCTCCTGGGGGACAACCTACGAGCAGTACTTC
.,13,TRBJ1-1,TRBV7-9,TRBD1,CASLRDSFTEAFF,TGTGCCAGCCTGAGGGACAGCTTCACTGAAGCTTTCTTT
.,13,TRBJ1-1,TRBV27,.,CASSLRGGTEAFF,TGTGCCAGCAGTTTACGAGGGGGCACTGAAGCTTTCTTT
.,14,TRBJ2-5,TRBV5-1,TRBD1,CASSPGQGQETQYF,TGCGCCAGCAGCCCAGGACAGGGCCAAGAGACCCAGTACTTC
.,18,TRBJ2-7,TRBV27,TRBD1,CASSLSGQGGRWAYEQYF,TGTGCCAGCAGTTTATCGGGACAGGGTGGTAGGTGGGCCTACGAGCAGTACTTC
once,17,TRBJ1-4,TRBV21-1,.,CASGGNNPDRGGEKLFF,TGTGCCAGCGGGGGGAATAATCCCGACAGGGGCGGAGAAAAACTGTTTTTT
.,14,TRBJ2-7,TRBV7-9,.,CASSSLGLTYEQYF,TGTGCCAGCAGCTCGCTAGGACTTACCTACGAGCAGTACTTC
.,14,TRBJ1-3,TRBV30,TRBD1,CALHKTGRVDTIYF,TGTGCCTTGCATAAGACAGGGCGTGTGGACACCATATATTTT
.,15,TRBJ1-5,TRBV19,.,CASSTDSVPPQPQHF,TGTGCCAGTAGTACCGACAGTGTCCCTCCCCAGCCCCAGCATTTT
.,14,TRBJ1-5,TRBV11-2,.,CASSLEVAGQPQHF,TGTGCCAGCAGCTTAGAAGTGGCGGGTCAGCCCCAGCATTTT
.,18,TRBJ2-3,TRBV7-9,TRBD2,CASSLIGSIAGAQDTQYF,TGTGCCAGCAGCCTTATCGGTTCCATAGCGGGGGCCCAGGATACGCAGTATTTT
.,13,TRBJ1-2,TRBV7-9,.,CASSVEQGHGYTF,TGTGCCAGCAGCGTCGAACAGGGACATGGCTACACCTTC
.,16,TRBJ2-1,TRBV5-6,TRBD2,CASSWGTSGGLNEQFF,TGTGCCAGCAGCTGGGGGACTAGCGGGGGGTTGAATGAGCAGTTCTTC
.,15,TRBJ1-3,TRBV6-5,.,CASSSLGAVGNTIYF,TGTGCCAGCAGTTCCCTAGGGGCCGTTGGAAACACCATATATTTT
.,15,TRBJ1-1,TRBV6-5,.,CASNKWAGQNTEAFF,TGTGCCAGCAATAAGTGGGCAGGGCAGAACACTGAAGCTTTCTTT
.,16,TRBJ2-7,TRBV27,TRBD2,CASSRTSGGAYYEQYF,TGTGCCAGCAGTCGGACTAGCGGGGGGGCCTACTACGAGCAGTACTTC
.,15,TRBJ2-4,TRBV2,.,CASTTGGVAKNIQYF,TGTGCCAGCACTACGGGGGGCGTAGCCAAAAACATTCAGTACTTC
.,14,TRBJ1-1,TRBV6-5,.,CASSWGSTNTEAFF,TGTGCCAGCAGTTGGGGCAGTACAAACACTGAAGCTTTCTTT
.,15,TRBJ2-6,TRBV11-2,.,CASSLSWSGANVLTF,TGTGCCAGCAGCCTTAGCTGGTCTGGGGCCAACGTCCTGACTTTC
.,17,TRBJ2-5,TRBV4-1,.,CASSQDEGTGKGETQYF,TGCGCCAGCAGCCAAGACGAAGGCACAGGGAAGGGGGAGACCCAGTACTTC
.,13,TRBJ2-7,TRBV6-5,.,CASSYSSLREQYF,TGTGCCAGCAGTTACTCTAGCTTGAGGGAGCAGTACTTC
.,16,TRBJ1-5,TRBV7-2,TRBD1,CASSLAGTGANQPQHF,TGTGCCAGCAGCTTAGCCGGGACAGGGGCGAATCAGCCCCAGCATTTT
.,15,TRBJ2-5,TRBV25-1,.,CASSDPSTLQETQYF,TGTGCCAGCAGTGACCCCTCGACTCTCCAAGAGACCCAGTACTTC
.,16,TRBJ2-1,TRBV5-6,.,CASSSSFRVLRNEQFF,TGTGCCAGCAGCTCCTCTTTCCGGGTCCTGCGTAATGAGCAGTTCTTC
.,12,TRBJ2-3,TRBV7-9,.,CVLGGSTDTQYF,TGTGTCCTGGGGGGAAGCACAGATACGCAGTATTTT
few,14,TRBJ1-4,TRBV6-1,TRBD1,CATIVVGGGEKLFF,TGTGCCACCATAGTGGTAGGGGGCGGTGAAAAACTGTTTTTT
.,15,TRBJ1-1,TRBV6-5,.,CATCNGGAMNTEAFF,TGTGCCACGTGCAACGGGGGAGCCATGAACACTGAAGCTTTCTTT
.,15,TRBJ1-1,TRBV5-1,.,CASSPQGATNTEAFF,TGCGCCAGCAGCCCCCAAGGGGCGACGAACACTGAAGCTTTCTTT
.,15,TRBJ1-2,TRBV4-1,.,CASSQDVTEIYGYTF,TGCGCCAGCAGCCAAGATGTGACAGAAATCTATGGCTACACCTTC
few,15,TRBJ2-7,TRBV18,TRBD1,CASSPRQGVTYEQYF,TGTGCCAGCTCACCAAGACAGGGTGTGACCTACGAGCAGTACTTC
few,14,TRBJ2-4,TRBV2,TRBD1,CASSGTGPLNIQYF,TGTGCCAGCAGTGGGACAGGTCCATTAAACATTCAGTACTTC
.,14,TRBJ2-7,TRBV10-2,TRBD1,CASRDNRGVYEQYF,TGCGCCAGCAGGGACAACAGGGGCGTCTACGAGCAGTACTTC
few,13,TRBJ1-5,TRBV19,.,CASRAPSDQPQHF,TGTGCCAGTAGAGCCCCCTCGGATCAGCCCCAGCATTTT
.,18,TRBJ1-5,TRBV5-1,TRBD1,CASSPTPAGTGSNQPQHF,TGCGCCAGCAGCCCTACACCGGCCGGGACAGGAAGCAATCAGCCCCAGCATTTT
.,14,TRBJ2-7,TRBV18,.,CASSPPGRPYEQYF,TGTGCCAGCTCACCACCAGGGAGGCCCTACGAGCAGTACTTC
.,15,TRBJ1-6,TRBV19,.,CASSTRTPSLSPLHF,TGTGCCAGTAGTACCCGGACACCCTCCCTTTCACCCCTCCACTTT
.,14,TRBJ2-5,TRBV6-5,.,CASSYSTGQETQYF,TGTGCCAGCAGTTACTCTACAGGACAAGAGACCCAGTACTTC
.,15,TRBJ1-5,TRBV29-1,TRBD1,CSVAKGRGSNQPQHF,TGCAGCGTTGCGAAAGGCAGGGGGAGCAATCAGCCCCAGCATTTT
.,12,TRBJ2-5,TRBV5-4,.,CASSLGGATQYF,TGTGCCAGCAGCTTAGGGGGGGCTACCCAGTACTTC
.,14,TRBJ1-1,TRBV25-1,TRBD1,CASRDTGAATEAFF,TGTGCCAGCAGAGACACAGGGGCGGCCACTGAAGCTTTCTTT
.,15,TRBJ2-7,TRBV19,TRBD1,CASSIKGRGSYEQYF,TGTGCCAGTAGTATTAAAGGCAGGGGGTCGTACGAGCAGTACTTC
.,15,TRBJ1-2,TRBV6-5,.,CASSYSIGGDGGYTF,TGTGCCAGCAGTTACTCGATAGGCGGGGACGGTGGCTACACCTTC
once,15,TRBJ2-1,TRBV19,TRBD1,CASSIVGQGANEQFF,TGTGCCAGTAGTATAGTAGGACAGGGGGCCAATGAGCAGTTCTTC
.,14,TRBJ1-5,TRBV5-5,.,CASSFGGANQPQHF,TGTGCCAGCAGCTTCGGAGGGGCAAATCAGCCCCAGCATTTT
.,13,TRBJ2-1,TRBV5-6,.,CASSNGQYNEQFF,TGTGCCAGCAGCAACGGACAGTACAATGAGCAGTTCTTC
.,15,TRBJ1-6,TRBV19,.,CASSTQQGVNSPLHF,TGTGCCAGTAGTACCCAACAGGGTGTGAATTCACCCCTCCACTTT
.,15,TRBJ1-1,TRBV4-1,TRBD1,CASSPWTGSGTEAFF,TGCGCCAGCAGCCCTTGGACAGGGAGCGGCACTGAAGCTTTCTTT
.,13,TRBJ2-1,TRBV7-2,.,CASSLIAGNEQFF,TGTGCCAGCAGCTTAATTGCGGGCAATGAGCAGTTCTTC
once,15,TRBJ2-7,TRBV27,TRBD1,CASSWGTDRSYEQYF,TGTGCCAGCAGTTGGGGGACAGACCGATCCTACGAGCAGTACTTC
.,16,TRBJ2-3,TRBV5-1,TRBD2,CASSPNSGGSTDTQYF,TGCGCCAGCAGCCCTAATAGCGGGGGAAGCACAGATACGCAGTATTTT
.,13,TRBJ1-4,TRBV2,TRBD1,CASRGTGGEKLFF,TGTGCCAGCAGGGGGACAGGGGGCGAAAAACTGTTTTTT
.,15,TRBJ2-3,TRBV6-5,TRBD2,CASSGLRRGGDTQYF,TGTGCCAGCAGTGGCCTGAGGCGGGGGGGGGATACGCAGTATTTT
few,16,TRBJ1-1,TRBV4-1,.,CASSQDPPRENTEAFF,TGCGCCAGCAGCCAAGATCCCCCCAGGGAAAACACTGAAGCTTTCTTT
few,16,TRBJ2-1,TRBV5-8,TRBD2,CASSPLWGTNYNEQFF,TGTGCCAGCAGCCCCTTGTGGGGGACTAACTACAATGAGCAGTTCTTC
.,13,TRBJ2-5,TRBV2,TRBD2,CASNLGREGTQYF,TGTGCCAGCAACTTGGGCAGGGAGGGGACCCAGTACTTC